A selection of T cell receptor beta chains follows, all from one sample in a study of T cell responses to AZD1222 COVID-19 vaccine. Assay: immunoSEQ multiplex PCR; the TCRdb copy retains only in-frame clones and omits some. There are about 84,000 clones in the sample; roughly 85% occur only once, and 1.5% lies in the top ten. Material: peripheral blood, obtained on day 0 of AZD1222 vaccination. The receptors shown here come from an adult in good health. Both conserved end residues are part of each CDR3. D genes are given only for firm matches. Size is stated for part of the rows, as once, few or many counts, or as a class when the clone is expanded.

len: 15
v_gene: TRBV6-5
j_gene: TRBJ2-1
d_gene: TRBD2
abundance: -
CDR3aa: CASSGGTRFYNEQFF
CDR3nt: TGTGCCAGCTCGGGGGGGACTAGGTTCTACAATGAGCAGTTCTTC

len: 14
v_gene: TRBV10-3
j_gene: TRBJ2-7
d_gene: -
abundance: -
CDR3aa: CAISESNRDYEQYF
CDR3nt: TGTGCCATCAGTGAGTCGAACAGGGACTACGAGCAGTACTTC

len: 11
v_gene: TRBV24-1
j_gene: TRBJ1-2
d_gene: -
abundance: -
CDR3aa: CATSGGVGYTF
CDR3nt: TGTGCCACCAGTGGAGGGGTGGGCTACACCTTC

len: 18
v_gene: TRBV19
j_gene: TRBJ1-2
d_gene: TRBD1
abundance: -
CDR3aa: CASSPLVIRDRLAYGYTF
CDR3nt: TGTGCCAGTAGTCCCCTCGTGATCCGGGACAGGCTCGCCTATGGCTACACCTTC

len: 19
v_gene: TRBV23-1
j_gene: TRBJ2-1
d_gene: TRBD2
abundance: -
CDR3aa: CASSQSRTHEREGYNEQFF
CDR3nt: TGCGCCAGCAGTCAATCGCGAACACACGAGCGGGAGGGTTACAATGAGCAGTTCTTC

len: 17
v_gene: TRBV7-3
j_gene: TRBJ1-3
d_gene: TRBD1
abundance: once
CDR3aa: CASSRQGPHYSGNTIYF
CDR3nt: TGTGCCAGCAGTCGACAGGGGCCCCACTACTCTGGAAACACCATATATTTT

len: 14
v_gene: TRBV6-1
j_gene: TRBJ1-6
d_gene: -
abundance: few
CDR3aa: CASSEVGQYSPLHF
CDR3nt: TGTGCCAGCAGTGAAGTCGGCCAATATTCACCCCTCCACTTT

len: 18
v_gene: TRBV23-1
j_gene: TRBJ2-2
d_gene: -
abundance: -
CDR3aa: CASSQSGSGVANTGELFF
CDR3nt: TGCGCCAGCAGTCAATCTGGGTCGGGCGTTGCGAACACCGGGGAGCTGTTTTTT

len: 14
v_gene: TRBV2
j_gene: TRBJ1-5
d_gene: -
abundance: once
CDR3aa: CASRGDLGNQPQHF
CDR3nt: TGTGCCAGCAGGGGGGACCTTGGTAATCAGCCCCAGCATTTT

len: 16
v_gene: TRBV7-2
j_gene: TRBJ1-6
d_gene: TRBD1
abundance: -
CDR3aa: CASSSRSGTGTSPLHF
CDR3nt: TGTGCCAGCAGCTCCCGAAGCGGGACAGGGACTTCACCCCTCCACTTT

len: 17
v_gene: TRBV6-2/TRBV6-3
j_gene: TRBJ1-2
d_gene: -
abundance: -
CDR3aa: CASSYLSQLPDSYGYTF
CDR3nt: TGTGCCAGCAGTTATTTGTCCCAATTGCCGGACAGTTATGGCTACACCTTC

len: 16
v_gene: TRBV7-2
j_gene: TRBJ2-7
d_gene: -
abundance: -
CDR3aa: CASSPGWGPGSYEQYF
CDR3nt: TGTGCCAGCAGCCCGGGGTGGGGTCCAGGGTCCTACGAGCAGTACTTC

len: 13
v_gene: TRBV5-6
j_gene: TRBJ1-4
d_gene: TRBD1
abundance: few
CDR3aa: CASGRQGWEKLFF
CDR3nt: TGTGCCAGCGGCCGACAGGGTTGGGAAAAACTGTTTTTT

len: 13
v_gene: TRBV6-5
j_gene: TRBJ1-1
d_gene: -
abundance: -
CDR3aa: CASSYGAATEAFF
CDR3nt: TGTGCCAGCAGTTACGGCGCGGCCACTGAAGCTTTCTTT

len: 13
v_gene: TRBV2
j_gene: TRBJ2-7
d_gene: -
abundance: -
CDR3aa: CASSLQGFYEQYF
CDR3nt: TGTGCCAGCAGTCTACAGGGATTCTACGAGCAGTACTTC

len: 15
v_gene: TRBV3-1/TRBV3-2
j_gene: TRBJ2-7
d_gene: -
abundance: -
CDR3aa: CASSQAGSLSYEQYF
CDR3nt: TGTGCCAGCAGCCAAGCGGGCAGCCTTTCCTACGAGCAGTACTTC

len: 15
v_gene: TRBV9
j_gene: TRBJ2-1
d_gene: TRBD2
abundance: -
CDR3aa: CASSPRLAGGNEQFF
CDR3nt: TGTGCCAGCAGCCCACGACTAGCGGGAGGCAATGAGCAGTTCTTC

len: 13
v_gene: TRBV7-2
j_gene: TRBJ2-2
d_gene: -
abundance: -
CDR3aa: CASSFLRDGELFF
CDR3nt: TGTGCCAGCAGCTTCTTACGGGACGGGGAGCTGTTTTTT

len: 16
v_gene: TRBV2
j_gene: TRBJ2-7
d_gene: TRBD2
abundance: -
CDR3aa: CASSGSLAGGFREQYF
CDR3nt: TGTGCCAGCAGTGGATCATTAGCGGGAGGGTTCCGCGAGCAGTACTTC

len: 13
v_gene: TRBV7-7
j_gene: TRBJ1-5
d_gene: TRBD1
abundance: -
CDR3aa: CASSLGQGQPQHF
CDR3nt: TGTGCTAGCAGCTTAGGACAGGGTCAGCCCCAGCATTTT

len: 15
v_gene: TRBV7-3
j_gene: TRBJ2-1
d_gene: -
abundance: -
CDR3aa: CASSLGASGNNEQFF
CDR3nt: TGTGCCAGCAGCTTGGGGGCTAGCGGAAACAATGAGCAGTTCTTC

len: 14
v_gene: TRBV19
j_gene: TRBJ1-1
d_gene: -
abundance: -
CDR3aa: CASSSGLGVTEAFF
CDR3nt: TGTGCCAGTAGCTCGGGGTTGGGGGTCACTGAAGCTTTCTTT

len: 16
v_gene: TRBV27
j_gene: TRBJ2-1
d_gene: -
abundance: -
CDR3aa: CASSSPLQGPYNEQFF
CDR3nt: TGTGCCAGCAGTTCCCCACTACAGGGCCCTTACAATGAGCAGTTCTTC

len: 16
v_gene: TRBV4-2
j_gene: TRBJ2-5
d_gene: TRBD2
abundance: few
CDR3aa: CASSQGPSGSQETQYF
CDR3nt: TGTGCCAGCAGCCAAGGGCCTAGCGGGTCCCAGGAGACCCAGTACTTC

len: 14
v_gene: TRBV5-1
j_gene: TRBJ1-1
d_gene: -
abundance: -
CDR3aa: CASSLASRGAEAFF
CDR3nt: TGCGCCAGCAGCTTGGCCTCGCGGGGAGCCGAAGCTTTCTTT

len: 11
v_gene: TRBV27
j_gene: TRBJ2-1
d_gene: -
abundance: -
CDR3aa: CASSLGNEQFF
CDR3nt: TGTGCCAGCAGTTTAGGGAATGAGCAGTTCTTC

len: 13
v_gene: TRBV30
j_gene: TRBJ2-3
d_gene: TRBD2
abundance: -
CDR3aa: CAWLAGGTDTQYF
CDR3nt: TGTGCCTGGCTAGCGGGAGGCACAGATACGCAGTATTTT

len: 14
v_gene: TRBV7-8
j_gene: TRBJ2-2
d_gene: -
abundance: -
CDR3aa: CASSVSAVMGELFF
CDR3nt: TGTGCCAGCAGCGTCTCGGCGGTGATGGGGGAGCTGTTTTTT

len: 17
v_gene: TRBV3-1/TRBV3-2
j_gene: TRBJ1-5
d_gene: -
abundance: few
CDR3aa: CASSPTPGRSFISPQHF
CDR3nt: TGTGCCAGCAGCCCTACTCCGGGACGATCTTTCATAAGTCCCCAGCATTTT

len: 18
v_gene: TRBV9
j_gene: TRBJ2-2
d_gene: TRBD2
abundance: -
CDR3aa: CASSVGLAGGLNTGELFF
CDR3nt: TGTGCCAGCAGCGTTGGGCTAGCGGGAGGGTTAAACACCGGGGAGCTGTTTTTT

len: 16
v_gene: TRBV7-2
j_gene: TRBJ1-5
d_gene: -
abundance: -
CDR3aa: CASSLEGRVRNQPQHF
CDR3nt: TGTGCCAGCAGCTTAGAGGGCAGGGTTCGCAATCAGCCCCAGCATTTT

len: 15
v_gene: TRBV25-1
j_gene: TRBJ1-3
d_gene: -
abundance: -
CDR3aa: CASSQDSHSGNTIYF
CDR3nt: TGTGCCAGCAGTCAGGACTCGCACTCTGGAAACACCATATATTTT

len: 14
v_gene: TRBV25-1
j_gene: TRBJ2-7
d_gene: TRBD2
abundance: -
CDR3aa: CASGIAGGPGEQYF
CDR3nt: TGTGCCAGCGGAATAGCGGGAGGGCCGGGGGAGCAGTACTTC

len: 13
v_gene: TRBV6-6
j_gene: TRBJ2-7
d_gene: -
abundance: -
CDR3aa: CASSYSKPYEQYF
CDR3nt: TGTGCCAGCAGTTACTCGAAGCCCTACGAGCAGTACTTC

len: 18
v_gene: TRBV10-3
j_gene: TRBJ2-2
d_gene: -
abundance: -
CDR3aa: CAISDGRRTPVNTGELFF
CDR3nt: TGTGCCATCAGTGATGGGAGGAGGACACCAGTGAACACCGGGGAGCTGTTTTTT

len: 16
v_gene: TRBV4-3
j_gene: TRBJ2-1
d_gene: TRBD1
abundance: -
CDR3aa: CASSLGQGGWYNEQFF
CDR3nt: TGCGCCAGCAGCCTCGGACAGGGAGGATGGTACAATGAGCAGTTCTTC

len: 12
v_gene: TRBV5-1
j_gene: TRBJ2-1
d_gene: -
abundance: -
CDR3aa: CASSFTLDEQFF
CDR3nt: TGCGCCAGCAGCTTTACACTAGATGAGCAGTTCTTC

len: 15
v_gene: TRBV27
j_gene: TRBJ1-3
d_gene: -
abundance: -
CDR3aa: CASSPSGARRNTIYF
CDR3nt: TGTGCCAGCAGTCCGAGCGGTGCTCGGAGAAACACCATATATTTT

len: 15
v_gene: TRBV9
j_gene: TRBJ2-2
d_gene: -
abundance: -
CDR3aa: CASSVALENTGELFF
CDR3nt: TGTGCCAGCAGCGTAGCTCTCGAGAACACCGGGGAGCTGTTTTTT

len: 16
v_gene: TRBV15
j_gene: TRBJ2-2
d_gene: -
abundance: -
CDR3aa: CATSRDRAGPTGELFF
CDR3nt: TGTGCCACCAGCAGAGATAGGGCAGGCCCTACCGGGGAGCTGTTTTTT